The present TCR beta chain was sequenced within a study of shared clonotypes between healthy human individuals. A remark on this clone: Other DNA sequences of this sample code for an identical CDR3.

The CDR3 has 14 residues. CDR1 SEHNR and CDR2 FQNEAQ come from the germline V gene (reference sequence). V lost 0 bases and J lost 1, with 6 bases in between. The repertoire was sequenced with immunoSEQ multiplex PCR; TCRdb's copy has only in-frame clones and lacks some. Of about 470,000 clones in the sample, roughly 80% are singletons; the top ten hold approximately 13%. None of the donors, who were healthy HIV-negative adults, had recently had acute infections or vaccinations. This sequence originates from a woman between 40 and 55 years old in good health. Some clones in this sample may be carry-over from other donors' samples. The J gene is TRBJ2-5, the V gene TRBV7-9, with unresolved D. The source material was PBMCs. The CDR3 DNA reads TGTGCCAGCAGCTTAGCGTCCGGCCAAGAGACCCAGTACTTC. It is translated as CASSLASGQETQYF.